One sample yielded the 19 T cell receptor beta chains listed below, sequenced in a study of cytomegalovirus exposure and HLA in healthy donors. With 60 Vbeta and 13 Jbeta primers, the PCR was carried out. Here immunoSEQ multiplex PCR was the method, and the copy in TCRdb shows in-frame clones only, minus some. The sample lists about 220,000 clones, 80% to 85% seen once, with under 0.85% in the top ten. Specimen: PBMCs. Every receptor here comes from a boy younger than 10 in good health and CMV-seronegative.

The chain couples TRBV7-8 to TRBJ1-5; 7 bases match TRBD1. The CDR3 consists of 14 residues. Unmatched junction bases numbered 2, after V lost 3 bases and J lost 3 bases. Germline-derived CDR1 and CDR2 are SGHVS and FQNEAQ. CDR3 DNA sequence: TGTGCCAGCAGCTTGACAGGGAACAATCAGCCCCAGCATTTT. Its protein is CASSLTGNNQPQHF.

This sequence joins TRBV30 and TRBJ1-4; possible D gene TRBD1, 6 bases. This CDR3 is 14 amino acids long. Germline V gene sequence: CDR1 GTSNPN, CDR2 SVGIG (reference sequence). The germline V and J ends were trimmed by 0 bases and 6 bases, with 11 bases remaining between them. The CDR3 sequence: CAWSVSRGYEKLFF. CDR3 sequence (DNA): TGTGCCTGGAGTGTTAGCAGGGGATATGAAAAACTGTTTTTT.

V usage is TRBV4-1 and J usage is TRBJ2-7; unclear D gene. In germline, CDR1 is MGHRA, CDR2 YSYEKL. The CDR3 contains 13 residues. Trimming pared 4 bases from V and 3 bases from J, leaving 10 bases between. Here the CDR3 DNA reads TGCGCCAGCAGCCCCACCGGTTACTACGAGCAGTACTTC. Translating it yields CASSPTGYYEQYF.

The V call is TRBV10-2, the J call TRBJ2-4, with D possibly matching TRBD1 (5 bases). Germline CDR1 and CDR2: WSHSY and SAAADI. V shed 1 base and J shed 8 bases, with 9 bases lying between them. The CDR3 runs 13 residues. The CDR3 loop reads CASSEWVGDIQYF. CDR3 nucleotide sequence: TGCGCCAGCAGTGAGTGGGTAGGGGACATTCAGTACTTC.

The V call is TRBV19, the J call TRBJ2-5, with D possibly TRBD1 on 5 matching bases. CDR3 length: 14 residues. In germline, CDR1 is LNHDA, CDR2 SQIVND (reference sequence). The ends were cut back, 3 bases at V and 5 bases at J, with 13 bases in the middle. The DNA of the CDR3 is TGTGCCAGTAGTATTACGTCAAAGGGGGAGACCCAGTACTTC. Translated, it gives CASSITSKGETQYF.

This chain connects TRBV6-1 to TRBJ1-1, with TRBD1 identical over 8 bases. The CDR3 extends over 13 amino acids. The V segment lost 5 bases and the J segment 6 bases; nucleotides outside the gene matches: 5. Germline CDR1 MNHNS, CDR2 SASEGT. The CDR3 DNA reads TGTGCCAGCAGTCCGGACAGGGTTTCTGAAGCTTTCTTT. Translation gives CASSPDRVSEAFF.

V is TRBV29-1 and J is TRBJ1-2; D might be TRBD1 (5 bases). V was shortened by 4 bases and J by 3 bases, with 9 bases between the two germline ends. The CDR3 covers 12 residues. Germline V gene lookup returns CDR1 SQVTM and CDR2 ANQGSEA. The CDR3 DNA reads TGCAGCGTTGTAGGGGTCGACTATGGCTACACCTTC. This gives the protein CSVVGVDYGYTF. The full variable domain, in which reference TRBV29-1 and TRBJ1-2 provide the parts outside the CDR3, is SAVISQKPSRDICQRGTSLTIQCQVDSQVTMMFWYRQQPGQSLTLIATANQGSEATYESGFVIDKFPISRPNLTFSTLTVSNMSPEDSSIYLCSVVGVDYGYTFGSGTRLTVV.

A word on this clone: The same CDR3 also results from other DNA sequences found in this sample. The V call is TRBV7-8, the J call TRBJ2-7, with a tentative D call TRBD2 (6 bases). The CDR3 length is 13 residues. Per the germline V gene, CDR1 is SGHVS and CDR2 is FQNEAQ. The ends were cut back, 1 base at V and 3 bases at J, with 7 bases in the middle. CDR3 in DNA: TGTGCCAGCAGCTTAGGGAGGGGCTACGAGCAGTACTTC. Protein sequence: CASSLGRGYEQYF.

The V gene is TRBV6-5, the J gene TRBJ1-1; 10 nucleotides line up with TRBD1. CDR3 length: 14 residues. J lost 5 bases, V lost 5 bases, and 5 bases had no gene match. CDR1 and CDR2 (germline): MNHEY, SVGAGI. The CDR3 sequence is CASSRQGARTEAFF. The CDR3 DNA reads TGTGCCAGCAGTCGACAGGGGGCGAGGACTGAAGCTTTCTTT.

V is TRBV15 and J is TRBJ2-5; D possibly corresponds to TRBD2 (5 bases). V was trimmed by 0 bases and J by 4 bases, leaving 12 bases between them. The CDR3 sequence is 15 residues long. Germline V gene sequence: CDR1 LNHNV, CDR2 YYDKDF (reference sequence). The CDR3 DNA sequence: TGTGCCACCAGCAGAGATATCGGGGTTGTAGAGACCCAGTACTTC. This encodes CATSRDIGVVETQYF.

V and J are TRBV27 and TRBJ1-1, with D possibly TRBD1 on 5 matching bases. The V end lost 7 bases, the J end lost 2 bases, and 14 bases lay between the germline ends. The CDR3 consists of 14 residues. Per germline, CDR1 MNHEY and CDR2 SMNVEV (reference sequence). CDR3 loop: CASTIGQGNTEAFF. The CDR3 DNA reads as TGTGCCAGCACCATCGGGCAGGGAAACACTGAAGCTTTCTTT.

CDR3: CASGKRPGIGNGYTF. The CDR3 nucleotides are TGTGCCAGCGGTAAACGGCCAGGGATAGGGAATGGCTACACCTTC. V usage is TRBV28 and J usage is TRBJ1-2, with D tentatively TRBD1 (5 bases). Trimming removed 8 bases at V and 6 bases at J, with 22 bases between. The germline V gene has CDR1 MDHEN and CDR2 SYDVKM. The CDR3 covers 15 residues.

The table lists this clone with a count of one. The CDR3 DNA reads TGTGCCAGCAGCACGACAGGGGTTGGGACAGATACGCAGTATTTT. Translating it yields CASSTTGVGTDTQYF. This chain links TRBV5-4 with TRBJ2-3; TRBD1 agrees at 8 bases. Trimming took 4 bases from V and 3 from J; bases not matched to a gene: 7. There are 15 residues in the CDR3. Germline CDR1 is SGHNT and CDR2 is YYREEE (reference sequence).

The J gene is TRBJ2-3, the V gene TRBV2; TRBD1 is a possible D gene (6 bases). Germline V CDR1 and CDR2: SNHLY, FYNNEI. Trimming left V 7 bases short and J 4 bases short, with 18 bases between. CDR3 size: 15 residues. CDR3 loop: CASNRAPGEADTQYF. CDR3 bases: TGTGCCAGCAACCGCGCCCCAGGGGAAGCAGATACGCAGTATTTT.

The chain carries TRBV4-2 and TRBJ1-2; D gene uncertain. Trimming shortened V by 0 bases and J by 6 bases, and 20 bases separated the two germline ends. The CDR3 covers 17 residues. Germline values: CDR1 LGHNA, CDR2 YNFKEQ. CDR3 sequence reads: CASSQDGHPLFHHGYTF. CDR3 nucleotide sequence: TGTGCCAGCAGCCAAGATGGCCACCCTCTTTTTCACCATGGCTACACCTTC.

The chain couples TRBV5-6 to TRBJ1-5, with 7 positions matching TRBD1. The CDR3 extends over 15 amino acids. V lost 1 base to trimming and J lost 4 bases; unmatched junction nucleotides: 5. Germline V gene lookup returns CDR1 SGHDT and CDR2 YYEEEE. In DNA form, the CDR3 reads TGTGCCAGCAGCTTGTTTTCGACAGGGAATCAGCCCCAGCATTTT. Its protein is CASSLFSTGNQPQHF. Combining the CDR3 with reference TRBV5-6 and TRBJ1-5 gives the whole variable domain DAGVTQSPTHLIKTRGQQVTLRCSPKSGHDTVSWYQQALGQGPQFIFQYYEEEERQRGNFPDRFSGHQFPNYSSELNVNALLLGDSALYLCASSLFSTGNQPQHFGDGTRLSIL.

The J gene is TRBJ2-1, the V gene TRBV30, with 9 bases fitting TRBD1. CDR1 is GTSNPN and CDR2 is SVGIG in the germline V gene (reference sequence). The CDR3 is 15 amino acids. J gave up 5 bases and V 3 bases, and 8 bases lay outside the gene matches. The CDR3 nucleotides are TGTGCCTGGAGCTGGACAGGGGACCCCCACAATGAGCAGTTCTTC. Translating it yields CAWSWTGDPHNEQFF.

The chain recombines TRBV14 with TRBJ2-3, with D unclear. Germline V gene lookup returns CDR1 SGHDN and CDR2 FVKESK. This CDR3 comprises 16 residues. V lost 0 bases, J lost 1 base, and 11 bases lay in between. CDR3 nucleotides: TGTGCCAGCAGCCAAGATGAGAGCCACCGCACAGATACGCAGTATTTT. Translation: CASSQDESHRTDTQYF.

The J gene is TRBJ2-7, the V gene TRBV7-2, with 9 positions matching TRBD2. Losses at the gene ends were 5 bases for V and 6 bases for J; bases not matched to a gene: 8. This CDR3 has 14 amino acids. Germline CDR1 is SGHTA and CDR2 is FQGNSA. The CDR3 region has the DNA TGTGCCAGCAGCCCCTTAGCGGGAGTCCGCGAGCAGTACTTC. Translation gives CASSPLAGVREQYF. Filled out from reference TRBV7-2 and TRBJ2-7, the complete variable domain reads GAGVSQSPSNKVTEKGKDVELRCDPISGHTALYWYRQSLGQGLEFLIYFQGNSAPDKSGLPSDRFSAERTGGSVSTLTIQRTQQEDSAVYLCASSPLAGVREQYFGPGTRLTVT.